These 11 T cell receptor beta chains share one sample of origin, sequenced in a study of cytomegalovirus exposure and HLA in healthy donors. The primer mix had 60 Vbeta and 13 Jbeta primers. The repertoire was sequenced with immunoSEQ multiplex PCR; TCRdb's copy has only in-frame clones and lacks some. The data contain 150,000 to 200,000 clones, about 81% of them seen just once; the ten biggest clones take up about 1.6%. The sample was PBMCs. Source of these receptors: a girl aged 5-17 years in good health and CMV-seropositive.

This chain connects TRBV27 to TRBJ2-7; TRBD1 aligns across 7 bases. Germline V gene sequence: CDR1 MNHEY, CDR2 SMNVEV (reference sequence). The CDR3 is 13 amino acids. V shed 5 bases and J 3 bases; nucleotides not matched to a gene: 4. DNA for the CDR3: TGTGCCAGCAGTCATACAGGGGACTACGAGCAGTACTTC. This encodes CASSHTGDYEQYF.

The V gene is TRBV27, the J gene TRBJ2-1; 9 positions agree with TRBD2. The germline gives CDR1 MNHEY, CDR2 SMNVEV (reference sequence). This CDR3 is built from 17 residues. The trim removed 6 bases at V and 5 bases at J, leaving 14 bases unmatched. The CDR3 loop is CASSLARLAETHNEQFF. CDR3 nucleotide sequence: TGTGCCAGCAGCCTTGCCCGACTAGCGGAAACCCACAATGAGCAGTTCTTC.

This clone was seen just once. The CDR3 bases are TGTGCCAGTAGTCAACTCCAGGGGGCGGGTAACACTGAAGCTTTCTTT. Translating it yields CASSQLQGAGNTEAFF. The V gene is TRBV19, the J gene TRBJ1-1; 8 bases agree with TRBD1. With V trimmed by 5 bases and J by 2 bases, 10 bases remained unmatched. Germline V CDR1 and CDR2: LNHDA, SQIVND (reference sequence). The CDR3 length is 16 residues.

CDR3 in amino acids: CASSLRSGANEKLFF. CDR3 in DNA: TGTGCCAGCAGCTTGAGATCAGGGGCTAATGAAAAACTGTTTTTT. The chain carries TRBV5-6 and TRBJ1-4, with D perhaps TRBD1 (6 bases). The CDR3 loop spans 15 amino acids. Germline CDR1 and CDR2: SGHDT and YYEEEE. Trimming removed 1 base at V and 3 bases at J, with 10 bases between. Full variable domain (missing parts from reference TRBV5-6 and TRBJ1-4): DAGVTQSPTHLIKTRGQQVTLRCSPKSGHDTVSWYQQALGQGPQFIFQYYEEEERQRGNFPDRFSGHQFPNYSSELNVNALLLGDSALYLCASSLRSGANEKLFFGSGTQLSVL.

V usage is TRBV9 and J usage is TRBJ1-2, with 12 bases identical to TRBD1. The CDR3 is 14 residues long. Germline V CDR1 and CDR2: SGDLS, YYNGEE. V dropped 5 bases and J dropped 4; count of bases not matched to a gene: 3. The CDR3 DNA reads TGTGCCAGCAGTGGGACAGGGGGCCTCTATGGCTACACCTTC. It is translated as CASSGTGGLYGYTF.

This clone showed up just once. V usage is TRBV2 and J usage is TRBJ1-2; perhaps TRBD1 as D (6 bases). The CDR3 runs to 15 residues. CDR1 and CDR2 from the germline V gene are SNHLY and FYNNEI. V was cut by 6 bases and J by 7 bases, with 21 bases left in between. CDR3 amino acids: CASRAGTIVPPGYTF. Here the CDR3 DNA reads TGTGCCAGCAGAGCCGGGACAATCGTTCCCCCTGGCTACACCTTC.

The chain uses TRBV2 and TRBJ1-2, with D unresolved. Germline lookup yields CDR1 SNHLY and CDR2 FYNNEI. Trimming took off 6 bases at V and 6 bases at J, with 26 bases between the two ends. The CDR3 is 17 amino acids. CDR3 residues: CASRSRQDSPQRDGYTF. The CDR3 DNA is TGTGCCAGCAGGTCCCGTCAGGACTCTCCCCAACGCGATGGCTACACCTTC.

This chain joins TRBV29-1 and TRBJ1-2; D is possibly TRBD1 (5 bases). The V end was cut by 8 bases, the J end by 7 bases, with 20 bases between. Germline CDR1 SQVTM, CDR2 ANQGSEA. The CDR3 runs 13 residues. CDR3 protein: CSTETGGVGGYTF. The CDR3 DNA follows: TGCAGCACGGAAACAGGCGGAGTAGGTGGCTACACCTTC.

The CDR3 region is CASSLSSGRAPYNEQFF. Here the CDR3 DNA reads TGTGCCAGCAGTTTATCTAGCGGGCGGGCACCTTACAATGAGCAGTTCTTC. The V and J genes are TRBV28 and TRBJ2-1; TRBD2 agrees at 8 bases. J lost 4 bases, V lost 1 base, and 9 bases had no gene match. Germline V gives CDR1 MDHEN, CDR2 SYDVKM. This CDR3 has 17 residues.

The CDR3: CASSFVGGETQYF. For the CDR3, the DNA is TGTGCCAGCAGTTTCGTCGGAGGTGAGACCCAGTACTTC. This rearrangement joins TRBV27 to TRBJ2-5, with a tentative D call TRBD2 (5 bases). The CDR3 length is 13 residues. Trimming pared 3 bases from V and 5 bases from J, leaving 10 bases between. Germline CDR1 is MNHEY and CDR2 is SMNVEV (reference sequence).

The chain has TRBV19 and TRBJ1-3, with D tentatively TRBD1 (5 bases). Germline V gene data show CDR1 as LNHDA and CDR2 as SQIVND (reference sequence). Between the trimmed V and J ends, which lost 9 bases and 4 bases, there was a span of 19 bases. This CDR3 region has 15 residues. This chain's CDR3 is CARKKDSSLGNTIYF. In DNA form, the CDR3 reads TGTGCCAGGAAAAAAGACAGTTCTTTGGGAAACACCATATATTTT.